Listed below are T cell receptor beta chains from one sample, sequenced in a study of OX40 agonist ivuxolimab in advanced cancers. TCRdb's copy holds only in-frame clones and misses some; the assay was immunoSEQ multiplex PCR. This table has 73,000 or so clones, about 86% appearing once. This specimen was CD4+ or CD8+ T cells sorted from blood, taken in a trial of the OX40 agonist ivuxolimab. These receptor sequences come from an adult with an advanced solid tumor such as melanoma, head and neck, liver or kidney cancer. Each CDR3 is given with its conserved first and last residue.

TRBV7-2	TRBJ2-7	CASSGLTGLAGLPYEQYF
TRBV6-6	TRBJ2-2	CASLTSGRRGELFF
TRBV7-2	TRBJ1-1	CASSFRGRRNTEAFF
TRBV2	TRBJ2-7	CASSSKPFGTGGGEQYF
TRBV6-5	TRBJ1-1	CASSYPTAEAFF
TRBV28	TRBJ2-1	CASSLWVAGGYNEQFF
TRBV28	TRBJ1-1	CASRGTVNTEAFF
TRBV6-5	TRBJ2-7	CASSGTGASYEQYF
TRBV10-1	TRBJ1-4	CASRNYRSSPFF
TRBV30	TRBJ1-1	CAWSGGMNTEAFF
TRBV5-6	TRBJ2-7	CASRGQLHREQYF
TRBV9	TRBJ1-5	CASSVGPEFQPQHF
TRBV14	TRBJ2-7	CASSQLQGAYEQYF
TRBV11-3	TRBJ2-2	CASSRGGTGELFF
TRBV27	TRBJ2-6	CASTTSREGANVLTF
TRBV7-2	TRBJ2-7	CASSSSRLAYEQYF
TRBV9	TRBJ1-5	CASSVTGNQPQHF
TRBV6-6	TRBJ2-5	CASSYWKTGPGETQYF
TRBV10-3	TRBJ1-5	CAISGTGDNQPQHF
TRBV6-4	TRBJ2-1	CASSRSPGGDEQFF
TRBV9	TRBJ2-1	CASSVVGLAGLNEQFF
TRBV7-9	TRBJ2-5	CASSLVGRSQETQYF
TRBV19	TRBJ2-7	CASSMVQGPYEQYF
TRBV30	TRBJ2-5	CAWSGDLGKQETQYF
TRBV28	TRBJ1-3	CASSPPGLGNTIYF
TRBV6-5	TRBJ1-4	CASSYGGGDEKLFF
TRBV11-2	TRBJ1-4	CASSFSEGKLFF
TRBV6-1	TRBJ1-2	CASSPSGSNYGYTF
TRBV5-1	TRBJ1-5	CASSWGDRNSNQPQHF
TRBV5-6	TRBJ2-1	CASSLGYHNEQFF
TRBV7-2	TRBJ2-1	CASSELAGGPGYNEQFF
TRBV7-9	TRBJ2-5	CASSAGQGGPETQYF
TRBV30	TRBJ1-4	CAWTGGYNEKLFF
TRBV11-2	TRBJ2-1	CASSYGGEQFF
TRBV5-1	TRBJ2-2	CASSFPGVLDTGELFF
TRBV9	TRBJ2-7	CASSTRQGRDEQYF
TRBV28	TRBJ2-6	CASRLSPQGFGANVLTF
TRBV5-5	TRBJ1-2	CASSLEGKNYGYTF
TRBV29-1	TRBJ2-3	CSVSGTSGRADTQYF
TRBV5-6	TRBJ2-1	CASSPGPRIGEQFF
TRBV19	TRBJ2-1	CASSIMLADYNEQFF
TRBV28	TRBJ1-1	CASTTGMNTEAFF
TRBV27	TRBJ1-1	CASSPNRAGNTEAFF